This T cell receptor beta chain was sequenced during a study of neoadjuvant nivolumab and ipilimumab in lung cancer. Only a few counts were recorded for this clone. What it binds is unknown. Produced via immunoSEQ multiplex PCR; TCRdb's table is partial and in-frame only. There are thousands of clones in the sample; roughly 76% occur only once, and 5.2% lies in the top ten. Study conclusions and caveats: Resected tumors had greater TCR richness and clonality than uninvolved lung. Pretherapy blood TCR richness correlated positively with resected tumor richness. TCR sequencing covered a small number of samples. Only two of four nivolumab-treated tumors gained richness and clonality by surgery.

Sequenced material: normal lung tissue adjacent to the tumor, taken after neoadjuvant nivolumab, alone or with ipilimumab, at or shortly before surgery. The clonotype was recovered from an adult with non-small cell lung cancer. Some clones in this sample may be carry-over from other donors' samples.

Here the CDR3 DNA reads TGCAGCGTTGAAGACCCGAACCAGGGGACCGGCGGCGAGCAGTACTTC. It codes for CSVEDPNQGTGGEQYF. The rearrangement uses TRBV29-1 and TRBJ2-7; possibly TRBD1 for D (6 bases). CDR3 length equals 16 residues. CDR1 and CDR2 from the germline V gene are SQVTM and ANQGSEA. V lost 0 bases, J lost 6 bases, and 21 bases lay in between.